Listed here are 18 T cell receptor beta chains from one sample, sequenced in a study of CD8 T cells in ankylosing spondylitis. TCRdb called the 5' RACE reads again in MiXCR, with one record for every CDR3 protein. The table has 150,000 to 200,000 distinct CDR3 sequences, 9.5% to 15% seen once. The sample was blood, either unsorted or a sorted T cell fraction (not recorded which). These receptors were taken from a male donor with ankylosing spondylitis or in good health (not recorded which).

This clonotype was counted between two and nine times. The V call is TRBV5-1, the J call TRBJ2-3; D is uncertain. V lost 0 bases, J lost 0 bases, and 17 bases lay in between. The CDR3 consists of 18 residues. Germline values: CDR1 SGHRS, CDR2 YFSETQ. CDR3 bases: TGCGCCAGCAGCTTGGCGGTACTCTCTTTGGTTAGCACAGATACGCAGTATTTT. As protein: CASSLAVLSLVSTDTQYF.

The chain has TRBV27 and TRBJ1-1; D is uncertain. Trimming left V 5 bases short and J 7 bases short, with 14 bases between. The CDR3 is made up of 13 amino acids. Germline V gene sequence: CDR1 MNHEY, CDR2 SMNVEV (reference sequence). CDR3 nucleotides: TGTGCCAGCAGTCCCGGACGAGAAGATGAAGCTTTCTTT. Its protein product is CASSPGREDEAFF.

A few counts support this clonotype. The rearrangement joins TRBV11-2 to TRBJ2-2; tentative D call: TRBD1 (5 bases). V was trimmed by 5 bases and J by 7 bases, leaving 20 bases between them. Per the germline V gene, CDR1 is SGHAT and CDR2 is FQNNGV. This CDR3 has 16 residues. The CDR3: CASSPIGPGPVGELFF. As DNA, the CDR3 is TGTGCCAGCAGCCCTATAGGACCAGGGCCCGTCGGGGAGCTGTTTTTT.

The rearrangement uses TRBV6-4 and TRBJ2-6; D not resolved. The CDR3 covers 15 residues. V shed 0 bases and J shed 0 bases, with 3 bases lying between them. The germline V gene encodes CDR1 MRHNA and CDR2 SNTAGT. Here the CDR3 reads CASSDSGSGANVLTF. CDR3 nucleotides: TGTGCCAGCAGTGACTCTGGCTCTGGGGCCAACGTCCTGACTTTC.

V is TRBV10-3 and J is TRBJ2-2; tentatively, D is TRBD1 (6 bases). Trimming took off 7 bases at V and 4 bases at J, with 19 bases between the two ends. Germline values: CDR1 ENHRY, CDR2 SYGVKD. The CDR3 covers 16 residues. Here the CDR3 DNA reads TGTGCCATCAAGGTCGAGGGGACACCTAGCACCGGGGAGCTGTTTTTT. Its translation is CAIKVEGTPSTGELFF.

The chain combines TRBV11-2 with TRBJ2-7; 12 bases map to TRBD1. The CDR3 is made up of 18 amino acids. The J segment lost 4 bases and the V segment lost 2 bases, leaving 12 bases of the junction unmatched. In germline, CDR1 is SGHAT, CDR2 FQNNGV. The CDR3 DNA sequence: TGTGCCAGCAGCTTAACTGTAGGGGGACAGGGGGCGCCGTACGAGCAGTACTTC. It is translated as CASSLTVGGQGAPYEQYF.

The chain joins TRBV6-1 to TRBJ2-3; a weak D match, TRBD2 (6 bases). V lost 7 bases, J lost 6 bases, and 17 bases lay in between. CDR3 length: 14 amino acids. Germline CDR1 MNHNS, CDR2 SASEGT. CDR3 in DNA: TGTGCCAGCAAGGGACTCTCAATTCCGGATACGCAGTATTTT. It is translated as CASKGLSIPDTQYF.

Many counts were recorded for this clonotype. The rearrangement uses TRBV5-1 and TRBJ2-1; D is perhaps TRBD1 (5 bases). The V gene lost 0 bases and the J gene lost 6 bases, with 13 bases spanning the gap. The V gene's germline CDR1 is SGHRS and CDR2 YFSETQ. This CDR3 is 15 amino acids long. In DNA form, the CDR3 reads TGCGCCAGCAGCTTGGAAAGGGGAATTGGCAATGAGCAGTTCTTC. Amino acid sequence: CASSLERGIGNEQFF.

This clonotype occurred a few times. The CDR3 DNA follows: TGTGCCAGCAGCGCCATACAGGGGGCCAACACTGAAGCTTTCTTT. It is translated as CASSAIQGANTEAFF. V is TRBV9 and J is TRBJ1-1, with 9 bases fitting TRBD1. Germline-derived CDR1 and CDR2 are SGDLS and YYNGEE. V lost 3 bases and J lost 2; bases outside the gene matches: 5. The CDR3 contains 15 residues.

This clonotype came up many times. This sequence joins TRBV12-3 or TRBV12-4 and TRBJ1-5; D may be TRBD1 (6 bases). V was shortened by 7 bases and J by 6 bases, with 19 bases between the two germline ends. The CDR3 runs 15 residues. This CDR3 is CASTHRAWGSQPQHF. In DNA, the CDR3 is TGTGCCAGCACTCACAGGGCTTGGGGAAGTCAGCCCCAGCATTTT.

This clonotype was counted between two and nine times. The chain employs TRBV25-1 and TRBJ2-7; D tentatively reads TRBD1 or TRBD2 (7 bases each). There are 14 residues in the CDR3. Trimming left V 8 bases short and J 8 bases short, with 22 bases between. CDR1 and CDR2 (germline): MGHDK, SYGVNS. Here the CDR3 DNA reads TGTGCCAGCGCCGAGGGGAGGGGGCATAGCAAGCAGTACTTC. This gives the protein CASAEGRGHSKQYF.

This clonotype was picked up a small number of times. The chain uses TRBV12-3 or TRBV12-4 and TRBJ2-5; 10 nucleotides line up with TRBD1. V gave up 5 bases and J gave up 4 bases; unmatched junction bases: 7. CDR3 length equals 15 residues. Here the CDR3 DNA reads TGTGCCAGCAGTCCCCCGGGACAGGGGAGAGAGACCCAGTACTTC. Protein sequence: CASSPPGQGRETQYF.

This chain uses TRBV5-1 with TRBJ2-7, with 8 nucleotides matching TRBD1. The junction had 9 bases not matched to a gene; V was cut back by 4 bases and J by 3 bases. The length of the CDR3 is 15 residues. The germline V gene encodes CDR1 SGHRS and CDR2 YFSETQ. CDR3 nucleotide sequence: TGCGCCAGCAGCGATAGGACAGGGCACCTCTACGAGCAGTACTTC. Residues: CASSDRTGHLYEQYF. The whole variable domain, remainder taken from reference TRBV5-1 and TRBJ2-7, is KAGVTQTPRYLIKTRGQQVTLSCSPISGHRSVSWYQQTPGQGLQFLFEYFSETQRNKGNFPGRFSGRQFSNSRSEMNVSTLELGDSALYLCASSDRTGHLYEQYFGPGTRLTVT.

This chain links TRBV12-3 or TRBV12-4 with TRBJ2-5; TRBD2 is a possible D gene (6 bases). Trimming took 5 bases from V and 3 from J, leaving 16 bases between them. The CDR3 runs 15 residues. The CDR3 sequence is CASSPPGTSKETQYF. DNA for the CDR3: TGTGCCAGCAGTCCTCCTGGGACTTCGAAAGAGACCCAGTACTTC.

This clonotype was observed at least ten times. This rearrangement joins TRBV7-9 to TRBJ1-1; D is perhaps TRBD1 (6 bases). Per germline, CDR1 SEHNR and CDR2 FQNEAQ (reference sequence). V was trimmed by 5 bases and J by 3 bases, leaving 16 bases between them. CDR3 length: 15 amino acids. The DNA for the CDR3 is TGTGCCAGCAGCGCTCCCGGGGGGGCGTACACTGAAGCTTTCTTT. Translated: CASSAPGGAYTEAFF. The variable domain in full, completed from reference TRBV7-9 and TRBJ1-1, reads DTGVSQNPRHKITKRGQNVTFRCDPISEHNRLYWYRQTLGQGPEFLTYFQNEAQLEKSRLLSDRFSAERPKGSFSTLEIQRTEQGDSAMYLCASSAPGGAYTEAFFGQGTRLTVV.

J is TRBJ2-7 and V is TRBV6-1; 10 nucleotides agree with TRBD1. The V gene's germline CDR1 is MNHNS and CDR2 SASEGT. The trim removed 6 bases at V and 5 bases at J, leaving 7 bases unmatched. The CDR3 runs to 14 residues. CDR3 in amino acids: CASSLTGGLDEQYF. CDR3 nucleotide sequence: TGTGCCAGCAGCTTGACAGGGGGCCTGGACGAGCAGTACTTC.

This clonotype was seen only a few times. The chain joins TRBV27 to TRBJ2-6; D is ambiguous. The V and J ends lost 6 bases and 0 bases respectively, with 6 bases between them. The CDR3 loop spans 14 amino acids. CDR1 is MNHEY, CDR2 SMNVEV, per germline (reference sequence). DNA of the CDR3: TGTGCCAGCAGGCCAGACTCTGGGGCCAACGTCCTGACTTTC. Translating gives CASRPDSGANVLTF.

This sequence joins TRBV5-1 and TRBJ2-2; D is unresolved. The germline gives CDR1 SGHRS, CDR2 YFSETQ. Deletions cut 2 bases from V and 1 base from J, with 15 bases between. The CDR3 is 17 amino acids. CDR3 amino acids: CASSLKEYTKNTGELFF. DNA of the CDR3: TGCGCCAGCAGCTTAAAAGAGTACACCAAGAACACCGGGGAGCTGTTTTTT.